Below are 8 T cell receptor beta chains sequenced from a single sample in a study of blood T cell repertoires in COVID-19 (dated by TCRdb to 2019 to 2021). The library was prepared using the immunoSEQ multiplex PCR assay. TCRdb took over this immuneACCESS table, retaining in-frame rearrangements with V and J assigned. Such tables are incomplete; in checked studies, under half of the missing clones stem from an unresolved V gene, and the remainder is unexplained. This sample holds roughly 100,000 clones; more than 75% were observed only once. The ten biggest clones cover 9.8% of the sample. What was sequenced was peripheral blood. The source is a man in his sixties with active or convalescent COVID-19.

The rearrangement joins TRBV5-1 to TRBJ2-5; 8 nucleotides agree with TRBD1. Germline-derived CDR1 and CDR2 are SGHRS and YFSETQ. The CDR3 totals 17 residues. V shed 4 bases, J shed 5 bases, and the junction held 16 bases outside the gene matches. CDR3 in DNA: TGCGCCAGCAGCAGGAGGGGGACAGGCCCCCGGGGGGAGACCCAGTACTTC. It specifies CASSRRGTGPRGETQYF.

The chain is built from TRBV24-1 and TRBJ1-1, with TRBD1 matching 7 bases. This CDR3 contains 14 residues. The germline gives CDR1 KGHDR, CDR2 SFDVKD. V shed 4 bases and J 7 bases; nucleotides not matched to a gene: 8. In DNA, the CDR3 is TGTGCCACCAGTGACTCCACAGGGGTTGGTGAAGCTTTCTTT. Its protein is CATSDSTGVGEAFF.

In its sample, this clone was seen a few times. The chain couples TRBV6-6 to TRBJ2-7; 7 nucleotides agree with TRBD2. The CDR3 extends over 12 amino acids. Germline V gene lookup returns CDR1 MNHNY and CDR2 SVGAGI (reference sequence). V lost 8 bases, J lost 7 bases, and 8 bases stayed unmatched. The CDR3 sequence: CASGRGAREQYF. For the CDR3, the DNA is TGTGCCAGCGGGAGGGGAGCTAGGGAGCAGTACTTC.

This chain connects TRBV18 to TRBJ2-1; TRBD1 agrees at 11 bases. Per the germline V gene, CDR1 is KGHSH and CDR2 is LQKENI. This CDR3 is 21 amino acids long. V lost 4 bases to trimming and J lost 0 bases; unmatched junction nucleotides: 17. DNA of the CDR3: TGTGCCAGCTCACGCTACCGGACAGGGGGCTCTCTTTTGAGCTCCTACAATGAGCAGTTCTTC. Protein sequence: CASSRYRTGGSLLSSYNEQFF.

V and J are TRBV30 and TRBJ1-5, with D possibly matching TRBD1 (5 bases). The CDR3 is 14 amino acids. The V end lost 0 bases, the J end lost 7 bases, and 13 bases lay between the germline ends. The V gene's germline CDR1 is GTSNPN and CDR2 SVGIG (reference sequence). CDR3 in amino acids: CAWSVGGARQPQHF. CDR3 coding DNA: TGTGCCTGGAGTGTTGGCGGGGCACGGCAGCCCCAGCATTTT.

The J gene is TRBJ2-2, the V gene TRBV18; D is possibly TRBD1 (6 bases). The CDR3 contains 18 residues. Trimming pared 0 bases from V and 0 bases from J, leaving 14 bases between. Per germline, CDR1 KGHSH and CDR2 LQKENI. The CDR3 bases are TGTGCCAGCTCACCACCGGTAGGGGGATATGCGAACACCGGGGAGCTGTTTTTT. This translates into CASSPPVGGYANTGELFF.

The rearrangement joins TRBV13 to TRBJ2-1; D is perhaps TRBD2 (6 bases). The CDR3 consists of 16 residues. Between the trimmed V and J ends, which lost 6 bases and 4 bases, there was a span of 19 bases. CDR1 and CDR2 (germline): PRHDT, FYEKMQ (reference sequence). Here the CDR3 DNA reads TGTGCCAGCAGAAAGAGCTGGGACTCCAAGTACAATGAGCAGTTCTTC. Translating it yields CASRKSWDSKYNEQFF.

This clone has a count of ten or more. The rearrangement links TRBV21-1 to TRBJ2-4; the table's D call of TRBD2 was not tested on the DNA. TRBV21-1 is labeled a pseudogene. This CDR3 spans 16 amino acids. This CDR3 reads CASILGGRGSKNIQYF. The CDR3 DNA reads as TGTGCCAGCATACTCGGAGGGAGGGGATCCAAAAACATTCAGTACTTC.